The present T cell receptor beta chain was sequenced within a study of blood T cell repertoires in COVID-19. Study context: T cells, B-cell-depleted T cells, or PBMCs provided the cDNA or gDNA that served as material.

Some clones are missing from TCRdb's copy, which holds only in-frame ones; the method was immunoSEQ multiplex PCR. The sample lists around 300,000 clones, over 75% occurring once. CDR1 is LGHNA, CDR2 YNFKEQ, per germline. J was trimmed by 3 bases and V by 3 bases; bases with no gene match: 7. This CDR3 has 15 amino acids. This clone was observed a few times. What was sequenced was peripheral blood. The clonotype was recovered from a human donor in a cohort sampled during active COVID-19. The chain carries TRBV4-2 and TRBJ2-7; 8 bases fit TRBD2. This CDR3 reads CASSQSSGTDYEQYF. Written as DNA, the CDR3 is TGTGCCAGCAGCCAGAGTAGCGGGACGGACTACGAGCAGTACTTC.